A selection of T cell receptor beta chains follows, all from one sample in a study of T cells in Graves' hyperthyroidism and ophthalmopathy. A single record per CDR3 protein comes from TCRdb applying MiXCR to the multiplex PCR reads. In the table there are roughly 750,000 distinct CDR3 sequences, approximately 16% of which are singletons. Specimen: blood. These receptors were taken from a man between 18 and 29 years old with Graves' hyperthyroidism. CDR3s leave out the opening cysteine and the closing phenylalanine or tryptophan.

V: TRBV15; length: 11; CDR3: ATSRVGADTQY
V: TRBV20-1; length: 11; CDR3: SAIGGTDYEQY
V: TRBV4-3; length: 11; CDR3: ASSQVTGREAF
V: TRBV12-3/TRBV12-4; length: 15; CDR3: ASLRGSRNAIEETQY
V: TRBV27; length: 12; CDR3: ASSLVGATGELC
V: TRBV5-1; length: 10; CDR3: ASSLGEGAEY
V: TRBV11-2; length: 9; CDR3: ASSPGWEQF
V: TRBV15; length: 15; CDR3: ATSREWGTSFLETQY
V: TRBV7-9; length: 10; CDR3: ASSLLWYEQY
V: TRBV15; length: 15; CDR3: ATSRESSGSLSYEQY
V: TRBV2; length: 13; CDR3: ASSVRISNTRELF
V: TRBV12-3/TRBV12-4; length: 10; CDR3: ASTLGGYEQY
V: TRBV5-1; length: 15; CDR3: ASSRLLAGGVTDTQY
V: TRBV5-1; length: 12; CDR3: ASSLGQYAYEQY
V: TRBV2; length: 13; CDR3: ASSVSRLTQETQY
V: TRBV6-1; length: 13; CDR3: ASHRAGEWDQPQH
V: TRBV25-1; length: 13; CDR3: ASSELTSGNNEQF
V: TRBV5-1; length: 13; CDR3: ASSPSTSGKETQY
V: TRBV27; length: 12; CDR3: ASSNEGREKTQY
V: TRBV7-9; length: 10; CDR3: ASSGWDNEQF
V: TRBV6-1; length: 11; CDR3: ASTPDGDLRAT
V: TRBV24-1; length: 13; CDR3: ATSEDGDRATEAF
V: TRBV7-2; length: 13; CDR3: ASSWGQGVGGELF
V: TRBV27; length: 16; CDR3: ARRVREFSGSSYNEQF
V: TRBV27; length: 13; CDR3: ASSLSNSPTDTQY
V: TRBV28; length: 12; CDR3: ASSPQSGLYEQY
V: TRBV20-1; length: 11; CDR3: SAIFQVLNTQY
V: TRBV9; length: 12; CDR3: ASSDTGFNTEAF
V: TRBV20-1; length: 13; CDR3: SARASGSMNTEAF
V: TRBV10-3; length: 12; CDR3: AISESIGPYEQY
V: TRBV20-1; length: 11; CDR3: SARAGAGGELF
V: TRBV12-3/TRBV12-4; length: 13; CDR3: ASTHRPDLNEKLF
V: TRBV5-1; length: 13; CDR3: ASSLGHTPSYEQY
V: TRBV28; length: 14; CDR3: ASSFEAGGSGNTIY
V: TRBV7-9; length: 11; CDR3: ASSLTALETQY
V: TRBV20-1; length: 13; CDR3: SARERGKANYGYT
V: TRBV19; length: 12; CDR3: ASSRQADTGELF
V: TRBV5-1; length: 9; CDR3: ASEGANVLT
V: TRBV7-2; length: 13; CDR3: ASSSRDWAYNEQF
V: TRBV12-3/TRBV12-4; length: 12; CDR3: ASSLGGVGNTIY
V: TRBV7-9; length: 13; CDR3: ASSLGGGPGYEQY
V: TRBV18; length: 14; CDR3: ASSPTLAGVGNEQF
V: TRBV25-1; length: 13; CDR3: ASSESGTGIRGYT
V: TRBV7-8; length: 12; CDR3: ASSMLRDSSPLH